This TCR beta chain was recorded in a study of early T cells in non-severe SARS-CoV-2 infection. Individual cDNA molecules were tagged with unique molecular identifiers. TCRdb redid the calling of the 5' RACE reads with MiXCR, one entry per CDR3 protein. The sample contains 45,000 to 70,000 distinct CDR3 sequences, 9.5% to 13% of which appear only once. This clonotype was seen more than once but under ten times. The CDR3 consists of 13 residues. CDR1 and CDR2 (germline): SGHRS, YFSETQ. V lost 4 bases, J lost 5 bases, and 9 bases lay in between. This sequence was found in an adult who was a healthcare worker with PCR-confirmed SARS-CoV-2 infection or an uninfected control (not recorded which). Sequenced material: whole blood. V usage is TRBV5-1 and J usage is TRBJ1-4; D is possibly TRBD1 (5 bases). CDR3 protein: CASSNDRNEKLFF. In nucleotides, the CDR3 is TGCGCCAGCAGCAATGACAGAAATGAAAAACTGTTTTTT.